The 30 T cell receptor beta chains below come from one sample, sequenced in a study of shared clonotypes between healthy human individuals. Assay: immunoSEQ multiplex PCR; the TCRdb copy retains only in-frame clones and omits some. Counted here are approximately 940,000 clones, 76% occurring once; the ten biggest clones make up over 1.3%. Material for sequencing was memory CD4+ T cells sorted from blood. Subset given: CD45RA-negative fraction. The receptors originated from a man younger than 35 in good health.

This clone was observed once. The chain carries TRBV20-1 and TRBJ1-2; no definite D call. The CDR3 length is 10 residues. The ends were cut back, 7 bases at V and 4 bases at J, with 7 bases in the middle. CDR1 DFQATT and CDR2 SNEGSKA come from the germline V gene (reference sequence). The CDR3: CSGGPYGYTF. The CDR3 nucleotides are TGCAGTGGAGGGCCCTATGGCTACACCTTC.

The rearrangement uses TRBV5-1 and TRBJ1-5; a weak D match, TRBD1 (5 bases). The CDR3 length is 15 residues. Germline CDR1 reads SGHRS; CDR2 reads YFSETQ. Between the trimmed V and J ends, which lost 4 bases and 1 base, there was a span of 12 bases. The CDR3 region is CASSVGTSSNQPQHF. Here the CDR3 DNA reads TGCGCCAGCAGCGTTGGGACTTCCAGCAATCAGCCCCAGCATTTT.

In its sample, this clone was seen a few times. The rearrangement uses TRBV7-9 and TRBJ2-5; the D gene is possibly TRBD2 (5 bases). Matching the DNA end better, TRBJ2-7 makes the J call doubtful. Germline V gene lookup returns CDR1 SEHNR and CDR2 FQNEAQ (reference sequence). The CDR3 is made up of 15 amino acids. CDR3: CASSLGEGNSYEQYF. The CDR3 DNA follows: TGTGCCAGCAGCTTAGGAGAGGGTAACTCCTACGAGCAGTACTTC.

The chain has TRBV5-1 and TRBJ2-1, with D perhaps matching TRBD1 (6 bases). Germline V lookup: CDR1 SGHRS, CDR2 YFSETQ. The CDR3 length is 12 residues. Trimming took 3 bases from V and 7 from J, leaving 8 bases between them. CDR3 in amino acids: CASSSRGNEQFF. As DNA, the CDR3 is TGCGCCAGCAGCTCAAGGGGGAATGAGCAGTTCTTC.

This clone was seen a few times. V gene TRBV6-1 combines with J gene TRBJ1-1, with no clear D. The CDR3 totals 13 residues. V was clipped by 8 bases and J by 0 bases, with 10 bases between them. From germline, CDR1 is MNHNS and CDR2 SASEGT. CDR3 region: CASWKGLNTEAFF. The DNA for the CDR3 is TGTGCCAGCTGGAAAGGCTTGAACACTGAAGCTTTCTTT.

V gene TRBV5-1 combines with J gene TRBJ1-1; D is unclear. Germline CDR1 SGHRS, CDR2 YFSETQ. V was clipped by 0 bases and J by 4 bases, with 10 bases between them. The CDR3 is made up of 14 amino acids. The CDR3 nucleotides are TGCGCCAGCAGCTTGGAGGGAGGGTCCACTGAAGCTTTCTTT. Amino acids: CASSLEGGSTEAFF.

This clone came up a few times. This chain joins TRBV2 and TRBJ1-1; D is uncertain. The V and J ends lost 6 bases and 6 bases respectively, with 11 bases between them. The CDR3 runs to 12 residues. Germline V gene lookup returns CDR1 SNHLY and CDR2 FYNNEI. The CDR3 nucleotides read TGTGCCAGCAGGCCGGACGGCTCTGAAGCTTTCTTT. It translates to CASRPDGSEAFF.

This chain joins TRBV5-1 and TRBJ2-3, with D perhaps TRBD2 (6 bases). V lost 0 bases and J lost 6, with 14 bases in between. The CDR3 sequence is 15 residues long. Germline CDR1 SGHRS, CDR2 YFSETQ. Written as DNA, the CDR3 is TGCGCCAGCAGCTTGGAGACGGGGGTAATCGATACGCAGTATTTT. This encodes CASSLETGVIDTQYF.

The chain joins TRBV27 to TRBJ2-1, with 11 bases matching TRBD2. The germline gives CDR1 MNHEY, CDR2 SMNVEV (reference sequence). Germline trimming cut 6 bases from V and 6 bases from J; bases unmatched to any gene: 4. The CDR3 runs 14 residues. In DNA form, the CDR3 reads TGTGCCAGCAGCCTGGGACTAGCGGCCAATGAGCAGTTCTTC. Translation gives CASSLGLAANEQFF.

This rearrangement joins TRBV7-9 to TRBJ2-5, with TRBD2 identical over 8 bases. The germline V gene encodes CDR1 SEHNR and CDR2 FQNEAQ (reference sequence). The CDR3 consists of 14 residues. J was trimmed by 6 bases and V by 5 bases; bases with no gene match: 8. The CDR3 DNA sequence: TGTGCCAGCAGCCCCCGGGAGGGAGGGAAGACCCAGTACTTC. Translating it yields CASSPREGGKTQYF. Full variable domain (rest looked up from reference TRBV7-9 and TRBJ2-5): DTGVSQNPRHKITKRGQNVTFRCDPISEHNRLYWYRQTLGQGPEFLTYFQNEAQLEKSRLLSDRFSAERPKGSFSTLEIQRTEQGDSAMYLCASSPREGGKTQYFGPGTRLLVL.

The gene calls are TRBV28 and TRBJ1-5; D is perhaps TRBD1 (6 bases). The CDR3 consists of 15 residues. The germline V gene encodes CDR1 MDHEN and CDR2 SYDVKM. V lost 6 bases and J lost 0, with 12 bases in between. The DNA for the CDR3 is TGTGCCAGCAGCTCCGGGACATTTAGCAATCAGCCCCAGCATTTT. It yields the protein CASSSGTFSNQPQHF.

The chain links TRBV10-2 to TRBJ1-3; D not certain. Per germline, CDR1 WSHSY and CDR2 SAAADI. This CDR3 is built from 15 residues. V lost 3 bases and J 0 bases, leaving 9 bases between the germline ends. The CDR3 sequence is CASSDRTTSGNTIYF. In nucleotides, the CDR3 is TGCGCCAGCAGTGACAGAACTACCTCTGGAAACACCATATATTTT.

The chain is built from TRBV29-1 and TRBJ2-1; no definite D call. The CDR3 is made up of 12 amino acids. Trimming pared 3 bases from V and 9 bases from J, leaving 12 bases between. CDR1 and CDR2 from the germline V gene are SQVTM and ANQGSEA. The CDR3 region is CSVELFSTEQFF. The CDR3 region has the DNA TGCAGCGTTGAGCTATTCTCCACTGAGCAGTTCTTC.

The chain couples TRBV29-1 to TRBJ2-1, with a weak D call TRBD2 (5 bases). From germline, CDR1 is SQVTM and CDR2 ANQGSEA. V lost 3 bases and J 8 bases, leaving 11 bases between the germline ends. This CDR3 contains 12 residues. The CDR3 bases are TGCAGCGTTGAGGCGGGCTGGGATGAGCAGTTCTTC. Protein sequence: CSVEAGWDEQFF.

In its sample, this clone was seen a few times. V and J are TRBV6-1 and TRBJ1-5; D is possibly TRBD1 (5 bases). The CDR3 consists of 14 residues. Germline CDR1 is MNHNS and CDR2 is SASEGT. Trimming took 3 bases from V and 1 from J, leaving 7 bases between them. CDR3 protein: CASSDRQSNQPQHF. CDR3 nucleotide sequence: TGTGCCAGCAGTGATAGACAGAGCAATCAGCCCCAGCATTTT.

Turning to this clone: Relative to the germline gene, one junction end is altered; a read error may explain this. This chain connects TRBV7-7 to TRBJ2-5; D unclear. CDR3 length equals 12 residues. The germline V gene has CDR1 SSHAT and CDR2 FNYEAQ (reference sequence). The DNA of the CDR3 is TGTGCTAGCAGCCAAACCGGCCAGACCCAGTACTTC. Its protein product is CASSQTGQTQYF.

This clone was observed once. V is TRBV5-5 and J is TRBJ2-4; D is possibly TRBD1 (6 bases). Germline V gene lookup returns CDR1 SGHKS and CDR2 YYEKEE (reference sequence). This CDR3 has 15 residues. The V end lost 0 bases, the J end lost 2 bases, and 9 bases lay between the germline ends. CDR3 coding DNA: TGTGCCAGCAGCTTGGAACAGGGATCCAAAAACATTCAGTACTTC. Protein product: CASSLEQGSKNIQYF.

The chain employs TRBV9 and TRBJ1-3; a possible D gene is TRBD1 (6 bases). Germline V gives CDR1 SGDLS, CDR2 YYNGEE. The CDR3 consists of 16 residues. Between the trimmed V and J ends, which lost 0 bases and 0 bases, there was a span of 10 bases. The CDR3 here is CASSVGGGSSGNTIYF. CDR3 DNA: TGTGCCAGCAGCGTAGGAGGGGGGTCCTCTGGAAACACCATATATTTT.

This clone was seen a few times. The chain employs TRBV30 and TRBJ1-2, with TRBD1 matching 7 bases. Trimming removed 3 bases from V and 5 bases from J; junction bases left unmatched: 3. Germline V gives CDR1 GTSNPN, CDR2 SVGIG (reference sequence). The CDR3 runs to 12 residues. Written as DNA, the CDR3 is TGTGCCTGGAGCCAGACAGGGTATGGCTACACCTTC. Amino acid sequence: CAWSQTGYGYTF.

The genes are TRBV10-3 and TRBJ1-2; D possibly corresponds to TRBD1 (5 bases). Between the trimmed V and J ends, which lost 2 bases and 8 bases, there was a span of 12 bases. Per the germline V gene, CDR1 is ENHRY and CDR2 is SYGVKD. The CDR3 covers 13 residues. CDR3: CAISEAASGGYTF. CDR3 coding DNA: TGTGCCATCAGTGAGGCTGCATCAGGGGGCTACACCTTC.

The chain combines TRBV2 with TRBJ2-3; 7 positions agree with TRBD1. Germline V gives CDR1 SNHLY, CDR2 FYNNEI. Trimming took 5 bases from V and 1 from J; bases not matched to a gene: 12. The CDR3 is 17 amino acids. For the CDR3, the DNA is TGTGCCAGCAGTAGGAGAAGACAGGGTGTAGGCACAGATACGCAGTATTTT. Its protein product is CASSRRRQGVGTDTQYF.

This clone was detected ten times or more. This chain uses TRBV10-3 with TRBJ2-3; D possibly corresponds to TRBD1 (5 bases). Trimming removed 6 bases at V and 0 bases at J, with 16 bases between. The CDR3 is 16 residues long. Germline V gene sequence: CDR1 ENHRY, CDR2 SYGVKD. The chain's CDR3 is CAIRDGARASTDTQYF. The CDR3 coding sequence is TGTGCCATCAGGGATGGGGCCAGGGCCAGCACAGATACGCAGTATTTT.

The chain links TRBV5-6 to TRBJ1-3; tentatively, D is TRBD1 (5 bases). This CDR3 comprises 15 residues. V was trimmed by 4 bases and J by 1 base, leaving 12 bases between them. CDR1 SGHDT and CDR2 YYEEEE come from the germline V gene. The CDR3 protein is CASSPAGLSGNTIYF. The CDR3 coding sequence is TGTGCCAGCAGCCCGGCAGGGTTGTCTGGAAACACCATATATTTT. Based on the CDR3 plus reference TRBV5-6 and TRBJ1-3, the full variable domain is DAGVTQSPTHLIKTRGQQVTLRCSPKSGHDTVSWYQQALGQGPQFIFQYYEEEERQRGNFPDRFSGHQFPNYSSELNVNALLLGDSALYLCASSPAGLSGNTIYFGEGSWLTVV.

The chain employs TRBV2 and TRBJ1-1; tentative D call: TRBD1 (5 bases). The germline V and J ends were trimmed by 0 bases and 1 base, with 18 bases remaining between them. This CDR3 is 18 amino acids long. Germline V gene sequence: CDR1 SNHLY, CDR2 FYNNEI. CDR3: CASSEALGGWPSNTEAFF. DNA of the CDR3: TGTGCCAGCAGTGAAGCGCTGGGGGGTTGGCCCTCGAACACTGAAGCTTTCTTT.

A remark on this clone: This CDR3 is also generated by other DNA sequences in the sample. CDR3 amino acids: CASSPGQGAGEQYF. The DNA of the CDR3 is TGCGCCAGCAGCCCCGGACAGGGGGCGGGAGAGCAGTACTTC. The chain is built from TRBV5-1 and TRBJ2-7; 11 bases are shared with TRBD1. J gave up 7 bases and V 4 bases, and 7 bases lay outside the gene matches. This CDR3 comprises 14 residues. Germline loops: CDR1 SGHRS, CDR2 YFSETQ.

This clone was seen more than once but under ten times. In nucleotides, the CDR3 is TGTGCCAGCAGCTTGGGTCTGGGGTCCCCCTACGAGCAGTACTTC. Its translation is CASSLGLGSPYEQYF. The V and J genes are TRBV5-8 and TRBJ2-7, with unresolved D. CDR1 SGHTS and CDR2 YDEGEE come from the germline V gene. This CDR3 is built from 15 residues. V gave up 0 bases and J gave up 2 bases, with 12 bases separating them.

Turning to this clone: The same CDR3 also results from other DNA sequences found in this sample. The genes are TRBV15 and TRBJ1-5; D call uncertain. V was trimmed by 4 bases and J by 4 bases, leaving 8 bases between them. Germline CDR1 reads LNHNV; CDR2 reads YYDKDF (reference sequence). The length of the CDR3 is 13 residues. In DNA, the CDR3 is TGTGCCACCAGCACCGGGTCGAATCAGCCCCAGCATTTT. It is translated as CATSTGSNQPQHF.

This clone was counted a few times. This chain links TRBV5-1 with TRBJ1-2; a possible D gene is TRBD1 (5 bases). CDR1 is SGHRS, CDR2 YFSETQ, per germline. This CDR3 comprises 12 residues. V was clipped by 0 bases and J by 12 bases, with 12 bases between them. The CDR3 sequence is CASSLDGPGHTF. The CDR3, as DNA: TGCGCCAGCAGCTTGGATGGACCGGGACACACCTTC. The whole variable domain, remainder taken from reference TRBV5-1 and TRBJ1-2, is KAGVTQTPRYLIKTRGQQVTLSCSPISGHRSVSWYQQTPGQGLQFLFEYFSETQRNKGNFPGRFSGRQFSNSRSEMNVSTLELGDSALYLCASSLDGPGHTFGSGTRLTVV.

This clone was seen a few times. In DNA, the CDR3 is TGTGCCAGCAGCTACCGTTTGGACCCTTGGGGAGATACGCAGTATTTT. It specifies CASSYRLDPWGDTQYF. V gene TRBV5-6 combines with J gene TRBJ2-3; D call uncertain. This CDR3 is 16 amino acids long. CDR1 SGHDT and CDR2 YYEEEE come from the germline V gene. The ends were cut back, 3 bases at V and 5 bases at J, with 19 bases in the middle.

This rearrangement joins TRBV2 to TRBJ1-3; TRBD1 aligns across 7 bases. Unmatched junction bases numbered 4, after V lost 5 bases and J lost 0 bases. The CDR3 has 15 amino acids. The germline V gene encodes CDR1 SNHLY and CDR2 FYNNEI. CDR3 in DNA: TGTGCCAGCAGTAGGACAGGAGACTCTGGAAACACCATATATTTT. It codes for CASSRTGDSGNTIYF.